Listed here are 20 T cell receptor beta chains from one sample, sequenced in a study of blood T cell repertoires in COVID-19. The protocol was immunoSEQ multiplex PCR, while the TCRdb copy is restricted to in-frame clones and leaves out a portion. The table has some 100,000 clones, around 84% seen once. Sequences were obtained from peripheral blood. These receptor sequences come from a woman aged 80 or over with active or convalescent COVID-19.

This clone came up a few times. The chain employs TRBV6-5 and TRBJ1-1, with a weak D call TRBD1 (5 bases). Trimming left V 0 bases short and J 1 base short, with 12 bases between. The CDR3 consists of 16 residues. Germline V CDR1 and CDR2: MNHEY, SVGAGI. CDR3: CASSYSGGSWNTEAFF. DNA for the CDR3: TGTGCCAGCAGTTACTCCGGGGGGTCTTGGAACACTGAAGCTTTCTTT.

The V and J genes are TRBV28 and TRBJ1-2; maybe TRBD1 (6 bases). There are 14 residues in the CDR3. Looked up from germline, CDR1 is MDHEN and CDR2 is SYDVKM. The V and J ends lost 4 bases and 7 bases respectively, with 16 bases between them. The CDR3 DNA is TGTGCCAGCAGTTCAGGGGACGGGGCTGGTGGCTACACCTTC. This encodes CASSSGDGAGGYTF.

The genes are TRBV15 and TRBJ1-3; D possibly corresponds to TRBD1 (5 bases). Germline V gives CDR1 LNHNV, CDR2 YYDKDF (reference sequence). V gave up 8 bases and J gave up 0 bases, with 14 bases separating them. This CDR3 has 15 amino acids. The DNA for the CDR3 is TGTGCCACCTCCTGGGGGGTCGGCTCTGGAAACACCATATATTTT. Its protein is CATSWGVGSGNTIYF.

This clone was counted between two and nine times. The CDR3, as DNA: TGTGCCAGCAGCATCACTAGCGGCTACGAGCAGTACTTC. Protein: CASSITSGYEQYF. The chain employs TRBV3-1 (or the pseudogene TRBV3-2) and TRBJ2-7; TRBD2 aligns across 8 bases. In germline, CDR1 is LGHDT, CDR2 YNNKEL (reference sequence). The CDR3 runs 13 residues. The J segment lost 3 bases and the V segment lost 5 bases, leaving 3 bases of the junction unmatched.

The chain joins TRBV5-1 to TRBJ1-1, with TRBD1 as a possible D gene (6 bases). CDR3 size: 15 residues. V was pared by 0 bases and J by 6 bases, with 15 bases between. Germline CDR1 and CDR2: SGHRS and YFSETQ. The chain's CDR3 is CASSLGTVRQSEAFF. CDR3 nucleotides: TGCGCCAGCAGCTTGGGGACAGTTCGGCAGTCTGAAGCTTTCTTT.

The genes are TRBV14 and TRBJ2-1; D possibly corresponds to TRBD2 (5 bases). The CDR3 loop spans 15 amino acids. Looked up from germline, CDR1 is SGHDN and CDR2 is FVKESK. Trimming shortened V by 1 base and J by 8 bases, and 15 bases separated the two germline ends. The CDR3 DNA follows: TGTGCCAGCAGCCAAGGGAGGACCCATGCAGATGAGCAGTTCTTC. It specifies CASSQGRTHADEQFF.

V is TRBV27 and J is TRBJ1-1, with 10 bases aligning to TRBD1. Unmatched junction bases numbered 2, after V lost 3 bases and J lost 1 base. This CDR3 is 15 amino acids long. The germline gives CDR1 MNHEY, CDR2 SMNVEV (reference sequence). The CDR3 DNA sequence: TGTGCCAGCAGTTTCGGGGACAGGGGGAACACTGAAGCTTTCTTT. Protein sequence: CASSFGDRGNTEAFF.

The V and J genes are TRBV5-1 and TRBJ2-5; 9 bases agree with TRBD1. The J segment lost 5 bases and the V segment lost 5 bases, leaving 7 bases of the junction unmatched. Germline V CDR1 and CDR2: SGHRS, YFSETQ. There are 14 residues in the CDR3. CDR3 in DNA: TGCGCCAGCAGGCAGGGACAGGGTGGGGAGACCCAGTACTTC. Amino acids: CASRQGQGGETQYF.

The chain links TRBV6-6 to TRBJ1-1; weak D call: TRBD1 (6 bases). Between the trimmed V and J ends, which lost 10 bases and 5 bases, there was a span of 23 bases. CDR1 and CDR2 from the germline V gene are MNHNY and SVGAGI (reference sequence). This CDR3 region has 15 residues. The CDR3 DNA follows: TGTGCCACACTCTCTGGGGGGGGCTGGACGACTGAAGCTTTCTTT. Translating it yields CATLSGGGWTTEAFF.

The chain carries TRBV24-1 and TRBJ2-1; D is perhaps TRBD1 (5 bases). The CDR3 loop spans 13 amino acids. V lost 3 bases, J lost 9 bases, and 11 bases lay in between. Germline V gene sequence: CDR1 KGHDR, CDR2 SFDVKD. This CDR3 reads CATSDLERGEQFF. The CDR3 nucleotides are TGTGCCACCAGTGATCTGGAAAGGGGTGAGCAGTTCTTC.

The CDR3 DNA reads TGTGCCAGCTCACCGGGACTCTACGAGCAGTACTTC. Its protein is CASSPGLYEQYF. The gene calls are TRBV18 and TRBJ2-7; tentative D call: TRBD2 (6 bases). The CDR3 is 12 amino acids. The ends were cut back, 3 bases at V and 3 bases at J, with 6 bases in the middle. Germline V gene sequence: CDR1 KGHSH, CDR2 LQKENI.

V gene TRBV6-1 combines with J gene TRBJ2-5; D not certain. The CDR3 loop spans 15 amino acids. The germline V gene encodes CDR1 MNHNS and CDR2 SASEGT. The germline V and J ends were trimmed by 1 base and 1 base, with 10 bases remaining between them. CDR3 sequence reads: CASSEGAGFQETQYF. The DNA for the CDR3 is TGTGCCAGCAGTGAAGGGGCAGGTTTCCAAGAGACCCAGTACTTC.

This clone was observed a handful of times. The V and J genes are TRBV5-5 and TRBJ2-1, with 8 bases that match TRBD2. The junction had 8 bases not matched to a gene; V was cut back by 3 bases and J by 0 bases. The germline gives CDR1 SGHKS, CDR2 YYEKEE (reference sequence). This CDR3 is 17 amino acids long. The CDR3 sequence: CASSSLLAGYSYNEQFF. The CDR3 DNA sequence: TGTGCCAGCAGCTCACTATTAGCGGGATACTCCTACAATGAGCAGTTCTTC.

J is TRBJ1-5 and V is TRBV5-5; D perhaps matches TRBD1 (5 bases). CDR1 and CDR2 from the germline V gene are SGHKS and YYEKEE (reference sequence). There are 16 residues in the CDR3. V was trimmed by 6 bases and J by 4 bases, leaving 20 bases between them. The CDR3 protein is CASMEVAGVWNQPQHF. In DNA form, the CDR3 reads TGTGCCAGCATGGAAGTAGCGGGGGTATGGAATCAGCCCCAGCATTTT.

J is TRBJ1-1 and V is TRBV5-1, with 8 bases that match TRBD1. Looked up from germline, CDR1 is SGHRS and CDR2 is YFSETQ. The CDR3 is made up of 16 amino acids. Trimming took 0 bases from V and 0 from J; bases not matched to a gene: 4. DNA of the CDR3: TGCGCCAGCAGCTTGGGCGGGACAGGTGTGAACACTGAAGCTTTCTTT. It specifies CASSLGGTGVNTEAFF.

The count of this clone is one. V is TRBV28 and J is TRBJ1-1, with 11 bases lining up with TRBD1. There are 16 residues in the CDR3. Germline V lookup: CDR1 MDHEN, CDR2 SYDVKM. The V gene end was trimmed by 2 bases and the J gene end by 4 bases; junction bases not matched to a gene: 6. For the CDR3, the DNA is TGTGCCAGCAGTTTAGGACAGGGGGCGAAGAGCACTGAAGCTTTCTTT. Translated, it gives CASSLGQGAKSTEAFF.

This chain joins TRBV28 and TRBJ1-1; D is possibly TRBD1 (5 bases). The CDR3 runs to 15 residues. V lost 6 bases and J 4 bases, leaving 18 bases between the germline ends. CDR1 and CDR2 (germline): MDHEN, SYDVKM. The CDR3 DNA follows: TGTGCCAGCAGCCGAATACCGGGGGAACGCACTGAAGCTTTCTTT. Translating it yields CASSRIPGERTEAFF. The variable domain in full, completed from reference TRBV28 and TRBJ1-1, reads DVKVTQSSRYLVKRTGEKVFLECVQDMDHENMFWYRQDPGLGLRLIYFSYDVKMKEKGDIPEGYSVSREKKERFSLILESASTNQTSMYLCASSRIPGERTEAFFGQGTRLTVV.

This chain links TRBV5-4 with TRBJ2-1; TRBD2 aligns across 7 bases. The CDR3 covers 12 residues. Looked up from germline, CDR1 is SGHNT and CDR2 is YYREEE (reference sequence). V dropped 10 bases and J dropped 4; count of bases not matched to a gene: 5. The CDR3 loop reads CASGLIYNEQFF. The CDR3 region has the DNA TGTGCCTCGGGACTAATTTACAATGAGCAGTTCTTC.

The rearrangement uses TRBV11-3 and TRBJ2-1; 12 bases map to TRBD2. The CDR3 extends over 14 amino acids. The germline V gene has CDR1 SGHNT and CDR2 YENEEA. V lost 5 bases and J lost 6; bases outside the gene matches: 2. The CDR3 protein is CASSRLAGANEQFF. DNA of the CDR3: TGTGCCAGCAGCCGACTAGCGGGAGCCAATGAGCAGTTCTTC.

The rearrangement uses TRBV6-6 and TRBJ1-1, with D possibly TRBD1 on 6 matching bases. The V gene's germline CDR1 is MNHNY and CDR2 SVGAGI (reference sequence). V dropped 5 bases and J dropped 3 bases, with 25 bases sitting between them. This CDR3 is 18 amino acids long. The CDR3, as DNA: TGTGCCAGCAGTCCCGATGGAGGGGGGGCGGGATCCTACACTGAAGCTTTCTTT. This gives the protein CASSPDGGGAGSYTEAFF.